This T cell receptor beta chain was obtained from a study of shared T cell receptors in the human thymus. TCRdb's table, derived via immunoSEQ multiplex PCR, lists solely in-frame clones and lacks some. There are around 340,000 clones in the sample; more than 85% occur only once, and about 0.02% lies in the top ten. This CDR3 has 19 amino acids. Germline trimming cut 4 bases from V and 0 bases from J; bases unmatched to any gene: 12. Germline values: CDR1 LGHNA, CDR2 YNFKEQ. The clonotype was recovered from a human donor. The gene calls are TRBV4-2 and TRBJ2-3; 11 nucleotides agree with TRBD2. The sequencing sample was made of thymocytes. This chain's CDR3 is CASSPALSGRGGSTDTQYF. The CDR3, as DNA: TGTGCCAGCAGCCCCGCCCTTAGCGGGAGGGGGGGTAGCACAGATACGCAGTATTTT.